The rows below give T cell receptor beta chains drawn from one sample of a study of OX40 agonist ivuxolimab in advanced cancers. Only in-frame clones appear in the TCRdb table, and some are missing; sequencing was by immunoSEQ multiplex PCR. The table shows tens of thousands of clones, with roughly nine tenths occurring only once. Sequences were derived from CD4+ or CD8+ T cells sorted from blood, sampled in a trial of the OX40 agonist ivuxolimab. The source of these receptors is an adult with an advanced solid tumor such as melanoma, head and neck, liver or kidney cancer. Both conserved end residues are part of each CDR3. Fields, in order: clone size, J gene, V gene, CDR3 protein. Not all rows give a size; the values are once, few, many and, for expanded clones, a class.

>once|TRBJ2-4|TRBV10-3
CAISQGSESIQYF
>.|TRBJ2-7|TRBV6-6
CASSYSSYEQYF
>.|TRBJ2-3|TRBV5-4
CASSSRVEDTQYF
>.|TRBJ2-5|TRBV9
CASSPGLMASGALQETQYF
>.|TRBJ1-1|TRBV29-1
CSVEGTGFEAFF
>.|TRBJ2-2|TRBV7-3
CASSSRQGADTGELFF
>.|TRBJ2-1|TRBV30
CAWGPVRGYNEQFF
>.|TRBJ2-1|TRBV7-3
CASSSPQRGVNEQFF
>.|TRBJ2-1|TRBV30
CAWSVLRGGPYNEQFF
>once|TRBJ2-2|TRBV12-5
CASGLSDSYTGELFF
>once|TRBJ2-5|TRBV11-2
CASSRRGTQETQYF
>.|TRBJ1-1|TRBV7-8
CASSLALWGAGGTEAFF
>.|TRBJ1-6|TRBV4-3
CASSHGRVSNSPLHF
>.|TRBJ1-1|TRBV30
CAWSVTGGSTEAFF
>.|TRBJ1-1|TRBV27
CASSLGRGRGDSGTEAFF
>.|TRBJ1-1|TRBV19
CASSINGHSEAFF
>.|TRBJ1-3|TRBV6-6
CASSFQEFSGNTIYF
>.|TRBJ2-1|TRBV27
CASSRSTELYNEQFF
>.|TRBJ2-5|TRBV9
CASSVDGGEETQYF
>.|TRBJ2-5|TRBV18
CASSPRTSGSEETQYF
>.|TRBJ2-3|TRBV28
CASRGDREADTQYF
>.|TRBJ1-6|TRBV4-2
CASSLEGASNSPLHF
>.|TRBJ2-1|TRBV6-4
CASPRGYNEQFF
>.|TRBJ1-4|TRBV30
CAWSTEGGREKLFF
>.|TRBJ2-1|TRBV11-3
CASSLAGSGEQFF
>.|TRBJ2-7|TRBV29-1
CSVEESGTGGMNEQYF
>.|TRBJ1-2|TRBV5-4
CASSSMDRGPHGYTF
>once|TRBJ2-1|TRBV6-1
CASIRSSGSNEQFF
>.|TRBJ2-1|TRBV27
CASSPRVSYNEQFF
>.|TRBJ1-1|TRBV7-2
CASRKTGGAEDTEAFF
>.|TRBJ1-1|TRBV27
CASSLFRDTEAFF
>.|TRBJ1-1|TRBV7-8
CASSLEKRVTEAFF
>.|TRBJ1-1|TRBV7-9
CASSLTGAATEAFF
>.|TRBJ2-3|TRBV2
CASRKGRGEDTQYF
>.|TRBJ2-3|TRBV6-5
CASSRSGLLGDTQYF
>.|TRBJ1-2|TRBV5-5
CASSSPPGGRVYGYTF
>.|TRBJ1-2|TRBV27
CASRYRDSVNYGYTF
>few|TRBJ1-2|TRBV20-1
CSARDNRDVNF
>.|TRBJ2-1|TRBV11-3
CASSRSSGGYNEQFF
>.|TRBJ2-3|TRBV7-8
CASSLARLEDTQYF
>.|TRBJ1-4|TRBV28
CASSLISRANEKLFF
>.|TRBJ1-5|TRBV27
CASSQQGALQPQHF
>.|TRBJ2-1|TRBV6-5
CASKLAGPGNEQFF
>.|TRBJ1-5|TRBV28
CASSLKGTSPQHF
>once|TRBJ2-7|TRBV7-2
CASSLGPGTGFYEQYF
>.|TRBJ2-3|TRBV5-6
CASSSDTTDTQYF